The rows below give T cell receptor beta chains drawn from one sample of a study of T cells in Graves' hyperthyroidism and ophthalmopathy. TCRdb independently ran MiXCR on the multiplex PCR reads; one entry per CDR3 protein. Of about 300,000 distinct CDR3 sequences listed, under 30% were seen once; the top ten hold around 30%. The sequenced sample was blood. The receptor set was obtained from a man between 35 and 55 years old with Graves' hyperthyroidism that later progressed to Graves' ophthalmopathy. Each CDR3 is given with its conserved first and last residue. A D gene is named only where the DNA matches it firmly. Clone size is not always given. Where it is, it says once, few, many or a class for expanded clones.

.	TRBJ1-5	TRBV19	many	CASTATDKNQPQHF	TGTGCCAGTACAGCGACAGACAAAAATCAGCCCCAGCATTTT
.	TRBJ2-7	TRBV6-2/TRBV6-3	many	CASSYSRSYEQYF	TGTGCCAGCAGTTACTCTAGATCCTACGAGCAGTACTTC
.	TRBJ1-2	TRBV6-1	many	CASSVHPDYGYTF	TGTGCCAGCAGTGTACACCCGGACTATGGCTACACCTTC
TRBD1	TRBJ2-7	TRBV19	many	CASRDRGFHEQYF	TGTGCCAGCCGGGACAGGGGATTCCACGAGCAGTACTTC
TRBD1	TRBJ1-5	TRBV7-2	many	CASSLAGQGAQPQHF	TGTGCCAGCAGCTTAGCAGGACAGGGGGCTCAGCCCCAGCATTTT
.	TRBJ2-2	TRBV11-2	many	CASNPRYPSNTGELFF	TGTGCCAGCAACCCACGTTACCCCTCGAACACCGGGGAGCTGTTTTTT
TRBD2	TRBJ2-2	TRBV19	many	CASSIWGLRGRALNTGELFF	TGTGCCAGTAGTATTTGGGGGTTGCGCGGGAGGGCCTTAAACACCGGGGAGCTGTTTTTT
.	TRBJ1-5	TRBV10-1	.	CASSVGLKGNQPQHF	TGCGCCAGCAGTGTGGGCCTCAAGGGCAATCAGCCCCAGCATTTT
.	TRBJ1-5	TRBV5-1	.	CASSLGREGQPQHF	TGCGCCAGCAGCTTGGGGAGGGAGGGTCAGCCCCAGCATTTT
TRBD1	TRBJ1-2	TRBV29-1	many	CSVASDRAYGYTF	TGCAGCGTTGCCAGCGACAGGGCCTATGGCTACACCTTC
.	TRBJ1-1	TRBV7-8	once	CATKGLGENTEAFF	TGTGCCACCAAGGGGCTCGGGGAAAACACTGAAGCTTTCTTT
.	TRBJ1-2	TRBV19	.	CASSHLHGYTF	TGTGCCAGTAGTCATCTTCATGGCTACACCTTC
.	TRBJ1-2	TRBV18	many	CASSQRGDNSNYGYTF	TGTGCCAGCTCCCAACGGGGGGACAACTCTAACTATGGCTACACCTTC
.	TRBJ2-3	TRBV28	.	CASSWVRSDTQYF	TGTGCCAGCAGTTGGGTGAGGTCAGATACGCAGTATTTT
.	TRBJ1-5	TRBV2	many	CASSKTAFNQPQHF	TGTGCCAGCAGTAAGACAGCTTTTAATCAGCCCCAGCATTTT
.	TRBJ2-7	TRBV27	.	CASSPGETGTIYEQYF	TGTGCCAGCAGTCCAGGAGAGACAGGTACGATCTACGAGCAGTACTTC
.	TRBJ2-7	TRBV6-2/TRBV6-3	.	CASSYVGGPQYF	TGTGCCAGCAGTTACGTAGGAGGTCCGCAGTACTTC
.	TRBJ2-5	TRBV20-1	once	CSASPSGAETQYF	TGCAGTGCAAGCCCGTCTGGGGCCGAGACCCAGTACTTC
.	TRBJ2-5	TRBV3-1	many	CASSPRGATGSETQYF	TGTGCCAGCAGCCCTCGAGGTGCGACGGGTTCAGAGACCCAGTACTTC
.	TRBJ2-7	TRBV7-2	.	CASSLFTVYEQYF	TGTGCCAGCAGCTTATTTACAGTCTACGAGCAGTACTTC
.	TRBJ2-7	TRBV18	many	CASSPVPGLYEQYF	TGTGCCAGCTCACCAGTCCCGGGACTTTACGAGCAGTACTTC
.	TRBJ1-1	TRBV27	.	CASSFVVEGTVTEAFF	TGTGCCAGCAGTTTTGTAGTGGAGGGGACCGTAACTGAAGCTTTCTTT
.	TRBJ1-2	TRBV24-1	many	CATSAGTFGDNYGYTF	TGTGCCACCAGTGCAGGGACATTTGGGGACAACTATGGCTACACCTTC
.	TRBJ1-2	TRBV6-5	many	CASSYGLAKDSSGYTF	TGTGCCAGCAGTTACGGGTTAGCGAAGGATTCCTCTGGCTACACCTTC
.	TRBJ2-7	TRBV28	.	CASRSQQSSSYEQYF	TGTGCCAGCAGAAGCCAACAATCAAGCTCCTACGAGCAGTACTTC
TRBD2	TRBJ2-7	TRBV20-1	many	CSARKMGLADSYEQYF	TGCAGTGCTAGAAAAATGGGACTAGCAGATTCCTACGAGCAGTACTTC
.	TRBJ2-7	TRBV4-2	many	CASSQDRLAYEQYF	TGTGCCAGCAGCCAAGATAGACTAGCCTACGAGCAGTACTTC
.	TRBJ1-2	TRBV4-1	.	CASSQVGRRVDGYTF	TGCGCCAGCAGCCAAGTTGGCAGGAGGGTAGATGGCTACACCTTC
.	TRBJ2-5	TRBV6-1	many	CASSDRTPQETQYF	TGTGCCAGCAGTGACAGGACTCCCCAAGAGACCCAGTACTTC
TRBD2	TRBJ2-7	TRBV6-2/TRBV6-3	few	CASSYSNLAGSYEQYF	TGTGCCAGCAGTTACTCCAACCTAGCGGGGTCCTACGAGCAGTACTTC
.	TRBJ1-2	TRBV9	many	CASTRAGGNYGYTF	TGTGCCAGCACCCGGGCTGGGGGTAACTATGGCTACACCTTC
.	TRBJ2-7	TRBV6-1	many	CASREGPQMIEQYF	TGTGCCAGCAGAGAGGGACCCCAAATGATCGAGCAGTACTTC